This entry lists 14 T cell receptor beta chains sequenced from one sample in a study of OX40 agonist ivuxolimab in advanced cancers. Libraries came from the immunoSEQ multiplex PCR assay. TCRdb holds this immuneACCESS table with in-frame rearrangements only. Some clones are missing; in checked studies, unresolved V genes explain under half, and the rest has no known cause. In all, the sample holds some 48,000 clones, and about three quarters of those were seen once. The ten most abundant clones make up more than 5.5% of the sample. Here the sequenced sample was CD4+ or CD8+ T cells sorted from blood, taken in a trial of the OX40 agonist ivuxolimab. The receptors shown here come from an adult with an advanced solid tumor such as melanoma, head and neck, liver or kidney cancer.

A single count supports this clone. The chain couples TRBV18 to TRBJ1-1, with 7 bases aligning to TRBD1. Germline V lookup: CDR1 KGHSH, CDR2 LQKENI. Unmatched junction bases numbered 8, after V lost 2 bases and J lost 5 bases. This CDR3 spans 15 amino acids. The CDR3 region is CASSPARRGLTEAFF. The CDR3 DNA is TGTGCCAGCTCACCAGCAAGAAGGGGGCTGACTGAAGCTTTCTTT.

In regard to this clone: This same CDR3 is encoded by further DNA sequences in the sample. The rearrangement links TRBV5-4 to TRBJ2-1; 11 bases fit TRBD2. From germline, CDR1 is SGHNT and CDR2 YYREEE (reference sequence). The V gene end was trimmed by 4 bases and the J gene end by 5 bases; junction bases not matched to a gene: 5. The CDR3 spans 15 residues. CDR3 DNA: TGTGCCAGCAGCCTAGGGACTAGCGGCAACAATGAGCAGTTCTTC. It is translated as CASSLGTSGNNEQFF.

The rearrangement uses TRBV11-3 and TRBJ2-5; unclear D gene. The CDR3 contains 14 residues. The V and J ends lost 5 bases and 2 bases respectively, with 12 bases between them. Germline values: CDR1 SGHNT, CDR2 YENEEA. This CDR3 is CASSRASEQETQYF. DNA of the CDR3: TGTGCCAGCAGCCGGGCCTCGGAACAAGAGACCCAGTACTTC. Combining the CDR3 with reference TRBV11-3 and TRBJ2-5 gives the whole variable domain EAGVVQSPRYKIIEKKQPVAFWCNPISGHNTLYWYLQNLGQGPELLIRYENEEAVDDSQLPKDRFSAERLKGVDSTLKIQPAELGDSAVYLCASSRASEQETQYFGPGTRLLVL.

This chain uses TRBV29-1 with TRBJ2-3; TRBD2 aligns across 9 bases. The CDR3 loop spans 13 amino acids. V lost 8 bases to trimming and J lost 2 bases; unmatched junction nucleotides: 5. CDR1 and CDR2 from the germline V gene are SQVTM and ANQGSEA. Here the CDR3 reads CSFTSGSTDTQYF. In DNA, the CDR3 is TGCAGCTTTACTAGCGGGTCCACAGATACGCAGTATTTT.

The rearrangement joins TRBV2 to TRBJ1-3; 7 bases are shared with TRBD1. The V gene's germline CDR1 is SNHLY and CDR2 FYNNEI. Losses at the gene ends were 6 bases for V and 4 bases for J; bases not matched to a gene: 3. The CDR3 is 13 residues long. CDR3 amino acids: CASRGQIGNTIYF. The DNA of the CDR3 is TGTGCCAGCAGGGGACAGATCGGAAACACCATATATTTT.

The genes are TRBV2 and TRBJ2-3; 8 bases map to TRBD2. With 6 bases clipped from V and 0 bases from J, the junction kept 5 bases outside the gene matches. Germline V CDR1 and CDR2: SNHLY, FYNNEI. CDR3 length: 15 amino acids. The CDR3 DNA reads TGTGCCAGCAGGGATCCTAGCGGGAGCACAGATACGCAGTATTTT. This encodes CASRDPSGSTDTQYF.

This chain connects TRBV7-9 to TRBJ1-1, with 7 bases lining up with TRBD1. J was trimmed by 7 bases and V by 3 bases; bases with no gene match: 8. This CDR3 is 14 amino acids long. Germline V gene lookup returns CDR1 SEHNR and CDR2 FQNEAQ (reference sequence). As DNA, the CDR3 is TGTGCCAGCAGCTTCCGGGACAGAGCTGATGAAGCTTTCTTT. Translation gives CASSFRDRADEAFF.

CDR3 DNA sequence: TGCGCCAGCAGCCTCGGACAGGGTAGTAATTCACCCCTCCACTTT. It codes for CASSLGQGSNSPLHF. The genes are TRBV5-1 and TRBJ1-6; 8 bases agree with TRBD1. V shed 4 bases, J shed 6 bases, and the junction held 6 bases outside the gene matches. The CDR3 extends over 15 amino acids. Germline V CDR1 and CDR2: SGHRS, YFSETQ.

The J gene is TRBJ2-1, the V gene TRBV7-6; TRBD2 is a possible D gene (6 bases). V was shortened by 5 bases and J by 2 bases, with 16 bases between the two germline ends. CDR1 is SGHVS and CDR2 is FNYEAQ in the germline V gene. This CDR3 region has 16 residues. The chain's CDR3 is CASSPEGGGAYNEQFF. CDR3 bases: TGTGCCAGCAGCCCGGAGGGCGGAGGTGCCTACAATGAGCAGTTCTTC.

The rearrangement links TRBV7-2 to TRBJ2-1; 7 bases are a match to TRBD1. The germline V gene encodes CDR1 SGHTA and CDR2 FQGNSA. J was trimmed by 0 bases and V by 1 base; bases with no gene match: 0. The CDR3 consists of 15 residues. The CDR3 nucleotides read TGTGCCAGCAGCTTAGGACAGGGCTCCTACAATGAGCAGTTCTTC. Translated, it gives CASSLGQGSYNEQFF.

Only a few counts were recorded for this clone. The chain couples TRBV11-2 to TRBJ1-6; D is unresolved. The V end lost 4 bases, the J end lost 8 bases, and 0 bases lay between the germline ends. Germline V gene lookup returns CDR1 SGHAT and CDR2 FQNNGV. There are 10 residues in the CDR3. This chain's CDR3 is CASSYSPLHF. CDR3 DNA sequence: TGTGCCAGCAGCTATTCACCCCTCCACTTT.

The chain combines TRBV4-1 with TRBJ2-7; 16 bases match TRBD2. The CDR3 has 18 residues. In germline, CDR1 is MGHRA, CDR2 YSYEKL. V was clipped by 4 bases and J by 6 bases; unmatched bases: 12. This CDR3 reads CASSRGLAGGPSPGEQYF. The CDR3 DNA follows: TGCGCCAGCAGCCGGGGACTAGCGGGAGGGCCCTCCCCTGGCGAGCAGTACTTC.

In this sample, this clone turned up a few times. The chain couples TRBV20-1 to TRBJ2-7; D ambiguous. CDR3 length equals 11 residues. Germline-derived CDR1 and CDR2 are DFQATT and SNEGSKA (reference sequence). V dropped 8 bases and J dropped 2 bases, with 10 bases sitting between them. The CDR3 DNA reads as TGCAGTAGTTGGGCAGCCTACGAGCAGTACTTC. This translates into CSSWAAYEQYF.

The J gene is TRBJ1-2, the V gene TRBV5-1; D is possibly TRBD1 (6 bases). Looked up from germline, CDR1 is SGHRS and CDR2 is YFSETQ. The CDR3 runs 14 residues. Between the trimmed V and J ends, which lost 7 bases and 4 bases, there was a span of 17 bases. This CDR3 is CASSSLQGLYGYTF. CDR3 coding DNA: TGCGCCAGCTCCTCATTACAGGGACTCTATGGCTACACCTTC.